A single T cell receptor (beta chain) is shown here with its context. This sample includes further DNA sequences coding for the same CDR3. The data are from a study of shared clonotypes between healthy human individuals. Whole-study context: The donor pool was made up of two women and three men aged 18 to 49.

Using immunoSEQ multiplex PCR, the repertoire was profiled, and TCRdb retains in-frame clones only, with some absent. The sample records 800,000 to 950,000 clones, about 96% being singletons. Naive CD8 cells lacked CD45RO, underwent positive selection for CCR7 and left out terminally differentiated effector memory CD45RA+ cells. The donors were all Caucasian adults (living in Nashville, Tennessee). Looked up from germline, CDR1 is MNHEY and CDR2 is SVGAGI. This CDR3 has 16 residues. Unmatched junction bases numbered 0, after V lost 0 bases and J lost 0 bases. This TCR was sampled from a man aged 30 to 39 in good health. The V call is TRBV6-5, the J call TRBJ2-2; the match to TRBD1 covers 8 bases. Source material: naive CD8+ T cells sorted from blood. The DNA for the CDR3 is TGTGCCAGCAGTTACTCGACAGGGGCGAACACCGGGGAGCTGTTTTTT. Amino acids: CASSYSTGANTGELFF.